Following are 13 T cell receptor beta chains from one sample sequenced in a study of cytomegalovirus exposure and HLA in healthy donors (dated by TCRdb to the late 2010s). The library was produced with the immunoSEQ multiplex PCR assay. A mixture of 60 forward primers for TCR Vbeta segments and 13 reverse primers for TCR Jbeta segments was used in the multiplex PCR. TCRdb limited this immuneACCESS table to in-frame rearrangements with V and J called. A share of clones is missing; checked studies link under half to unresolved V genes, and the rest is unexplained. The sample table shows roughly 230,000 clones, and approximately 85% are seen once. 0.2% to 0.25% of the sample belongs to the ten largest clones. The material sequenced was PBMCs. These receptors all stem from a girl aged 2 to 10 in good health and CMV-seronegative.

The chain couples TRBV10-2 to TRBJ2-1; the match to TRBD1 covers 7 bases. This CDR3 region has 15 residues. Germline CDR1 WSHSY, CDR2 SAAADI. J was trimmed by 2 bases and V by 4 bases; bases with no gene match: 5. As DNA, the CDR3 is TGCGCCAGCAGTGCGGACAGGCGAACCTACAATGAGCAGTTCTTC. It encodes CASSADRRTYNEQFF.

As to this clone: Additional DNA sequences in this sample encode the identical CDR3. CDR3 bases: TGTGCCAGCAGCTTCAGGGGCCAAGAGACCCAGTACTTC. Protein product: CASSFRGQETQYF. V usage is TRBV5-6 and J usage is TRBJ2-5; a weak D match, TRBD1 (6 bases). CDR3 size: 13 residues. The germline CDR1 and CDR2 sequences are SGHDT and YYEEEE. V was shortened by 2 bases and J by 1 base, with 6 bases between the two germline ends.

This clone has more than one count but fewer than ten. The chain recombines TRBV7-9 with TRBJ2-5; a possible D gene is TRBD1 (6 bases). The V end lost 6 bases, the J end lost 2 bases, and 13 bases lay between the germline ends. The germline gives CDR1 SEHNR, CDR2 FQNEAQ (reference sequence). This CDR3 is 14 amino acids long. The CDR3 region has the DNA TGTGCCAGCAGGATGACAGGCCAGCAAGAGACCCAGTACTTC. The encoded protein is CASRMTGQQETQYF.

The chain couples TRBV6-5 to TRBJ1-2; maybe TRBD1 (5 bases). This CDR3 comprises 14 residues. Trimming shortened V by 6 bases and J by 3 bases, and 14 bases separated the two germline ends. Germline assignment: CDR1 MNHEY and CDR2 SVGAGI. In DNA form, the CDR3 reads TGTGCCAGCAGGCAGGGCCTAGTGGACTATGGCTACACCTTC. Protein product: CASRQGLVDYGYTF.

This chain joins TRBV5-1 and TRBJ2-3; 10 bases match TRBD2. CDR3 size: 17 residues. V lost 0 bases and J lost 0; bases outside the gene matches: 4. Per germline, CDR1 SGHRS and CDR2 YFSETQ. The CDR3 spells CASSLALAGVSTDTQYF. The CDR3 bases are TGCGCCAGCAGCTTGGCGCTAGCGGGGGTGAGCACAGATACGCAGTATTTT. Variable domain in full (rest from reference TRBV5-1 and TRBJ2-3): KAGVTQTPRYLIKTRGQQVTLSCSPISGHRSVSWYQQTPGQGLQFLFEYFSETQRNKGNFPGRFSGRQFSNSRSEMNVSTLELGDSALYLCASSLALAGVSTDTQYFGPGTRLTVL.

The CDR3 loop is CASSYSSAVSYEQYF. DNA for the CDR3: TGTGCCAGCAGTTACTCCTCGGCGGTATCCTACGAGCAGTACTTC. V usage is TRBV6-5 and J usage is TRBJ2-7; D is undetermined. Germline CDR1 and CDR2: MNHEY and SVGAGI. Deletions cut 0 bases from V and 1 base from J, with 10 bases between. CDR3 length: 15 residues.

The chain couples TRBV6-1 to TRBJ1-5; D unresolved. CDR3 length equals 15 residues. Germline CDR1 reads MNHNS; CDR2 reads SASEGT. The V gene lost 5 bases and the J gene lost 0 bases, with 11 bases spanning the gap. In nucleotides, the CDR3 is TGTGCCAGCAGTAACAGATTGAATAGCAATCAGCCCCAGCATTTT. This encodes CASSNRLNSNQPQHF.

This sequence joins TRBV27 and TRBJ1-3; 7 bases map to TRBD1. The CDR3 spans 14 residues. V dropped 6 bases and J dropped 4; count of bases not matched to a gene: 6. Germline assignment: CDR1 MNHEY and CDR2 SMNVEV (reference sequence). The CDR3 nucleotides are TGTGCCAGCAGCCGGAGGGGGCACGGAAACACCATATATTTT. Translation gives CASSRRGHGNTIYF.

The chain combines TRBV27 with TRBJ2-5; D may be TRBD2 (6 bases). Deletions cut 5 bases from V and 4 bases from J, with 11 bases between. The CDR3 has 13 amino acids. Germline V gene data show CDR1 as MNHEY and CDR2 as SMNVEV (reference sequence). This CDR3 reads CASSPGTGETQYF. DNA of the CDR3: TGTGCCAGCAGTCCCGGGACTGGAGAGACCCAGTACTTC.

The chain combines TRBV27 with TRBJ2-5; D is ambiguous. Germline assignment: CDR1 MNHEY and CDR2 SMNVEV (reference sequence). Deletions cut 2 bases from V and 5 bases from J, with 15 bases between. The CDR3 has 15 amino acids. CDR3 coding DNA: TGTGCCAGCAGTTTAGGAGTTGAGGCTCGGGAGACCCAGTACTTC. Translated, it gives CASSLGVEARETQYF.

The chain recombines TRBV5-1 with TRBJ1-3, with D possibly TRBD1 on 6 matching bases. The V and J ends lost 4 bases and 0 bases respectively, with 14 bases between them. The CDR3 spans 16 residues. Germline CDR1 SGHRS, CDR2 YFSETQ. CDR3 coding DNA: TGCGCCAGCAGCGCAGGACAGTTAAGCTCTGGAAACACCATATATTTT. It codes for CASSAGQLSSGNTIYF.

The J gene is TRBJ2-2, the V gene TRBV7-9; TRBD2 is a possible D gene (6 bases). Between the trimmed V and J ends, which lost 5 bases and 4 bases, there was a span of 17 bases. The CDR3 totals 16 residues. Germline assignment: CDR1 SEHNR and CDR2 FQNEAQ (reference sequence). CDR3 DNA sequence: TGTGCCAGCAGCCGGGACTTCCCCCGGGGCACCGGGGAGCTGTTTTTT. This gives the protein CASSRDFPRGTGELFF.

The chain recombines TRBV5-5 with TRBJ2-3; tentatively, D is TRBD2 (5 bases). This CDR3 has 14 residues. V lost 5 bases and J lost 1, with 11 bases in between. Germline CDR1 is SGHKS and CDR2 is YYEKEE (reference sequence). Here the CDR3 DNA reads TGTGCCAGCAGTAGCGCCTATCGCACAGATACGCAGTATTTT. It specifies CASSSAYRTDTQYF.